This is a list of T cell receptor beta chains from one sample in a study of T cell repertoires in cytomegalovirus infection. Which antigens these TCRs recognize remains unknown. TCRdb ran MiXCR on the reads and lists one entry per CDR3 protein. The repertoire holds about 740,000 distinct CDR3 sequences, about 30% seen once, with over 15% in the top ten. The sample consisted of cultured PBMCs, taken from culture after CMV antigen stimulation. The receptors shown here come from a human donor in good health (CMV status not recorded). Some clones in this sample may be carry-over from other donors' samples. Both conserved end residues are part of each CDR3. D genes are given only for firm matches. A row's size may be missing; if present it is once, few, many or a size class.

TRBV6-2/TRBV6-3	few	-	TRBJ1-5	TGTGCCAGCAGTAACAGGGTAGCGGATCAGCCCCAGCATTTT	CASSNRVADQPQHF
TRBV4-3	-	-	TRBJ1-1	TGCGCCAGCAGCCAGGCCTTTAGTACTGAAGCTTTCTTT	CASSQAFSTEAFF
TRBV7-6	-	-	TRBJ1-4	TGTGCCAGCAGCTTAACACGGTCTCTGGTGGGAGAAAAACTGTTTTTT	CASSLTRSLVGEKLFF
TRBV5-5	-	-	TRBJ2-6	TGTGCCAGCAGCGCTGTTCCAGGGGCCAACGTCCTGACTTTC	CASSAVPGANVLTF
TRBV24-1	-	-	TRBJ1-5	TGTGCCACCAGTGCTTCCGGCGGACAGCCCCAGCATTTT	CATSASGGQPQHF
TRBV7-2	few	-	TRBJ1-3	TGTGCCAGCAGCTTAGATGTGGCAGGGGTATTTGGAAACACCATATATTTT	CASSLDVAGVFGNTIYF
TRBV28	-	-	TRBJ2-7	TGTGCCAGCAGTCAACGCGGGACAGTCTCCTACGAGCAGTACTTC	CASSQRGTVSYEQYF
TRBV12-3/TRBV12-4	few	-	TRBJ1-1	TGTGCCAGCAGTCCCACTGGAGTTGGCGGGAACACTGAAGCTTTCTTT	CASSPTGVGGNTEAFF
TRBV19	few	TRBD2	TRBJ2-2	TGTGCCAGTAGTATCTCAGCGGGAGGATCCACCGGGGAGCTGTTTTTT	CASSISAGGSTGELFF
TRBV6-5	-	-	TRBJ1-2	TGTGCCAGCGTCGGACAGTCTAACTATGGCTACACCTTC	CASVGQSNYGYTF
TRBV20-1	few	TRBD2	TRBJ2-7	TGCAGTGCTACGACTAGCGGGAGGTTCGACGAGCAGTACTTC	CSATTSGRFDEQYF
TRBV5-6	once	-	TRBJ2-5	TGTGCCAGCAGTACAGACGGGGGTATCCGGGAGACCCAGTACTTC	CASSTDGGIRETQYF
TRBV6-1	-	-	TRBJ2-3	TGTGCCAGCAGGGAACTGGATACGCAGTATTTT	CASRELDTQYF
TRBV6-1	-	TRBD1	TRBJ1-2	TGTGCCAGCAGTCCGGCCTCGGACAGGATGGGGTCTAACTATGGCTACACCTTC	CASSPASDRMGSNYGYTF